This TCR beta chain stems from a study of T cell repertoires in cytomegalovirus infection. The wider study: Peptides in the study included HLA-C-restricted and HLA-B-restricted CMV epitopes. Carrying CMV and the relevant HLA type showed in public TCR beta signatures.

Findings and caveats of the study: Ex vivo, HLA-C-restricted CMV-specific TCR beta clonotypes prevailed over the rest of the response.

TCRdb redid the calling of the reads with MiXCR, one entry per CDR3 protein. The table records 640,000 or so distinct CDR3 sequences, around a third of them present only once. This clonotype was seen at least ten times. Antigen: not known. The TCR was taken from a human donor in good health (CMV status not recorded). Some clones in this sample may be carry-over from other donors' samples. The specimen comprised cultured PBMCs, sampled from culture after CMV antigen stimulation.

CDR3 in amino acids: CASSLAGDREKLFF. The CDR3 bases are TGTGCCAGCAGCTTAGCTGGGGACAGAGAAAAACTGTTTTTT. The chain carries TRBV7-2 and TRBJ1-4; 7 bases fit TRBD1. J gave up 8 bases and V 0 bases, and 3 bases lay outside the gene matches. Per the germline V gene, CDR1 is SGHTA and CDR2 is FQGNSA. The CDR3 consists of 14 residues. Looking up the rest from reference TRBV7-2 and TRBJ1-4 gives the full variable domain: GAGVSQSPSNKVTEKGKDVELRCDPISGHTALYWYRQSLGQGLEFLIYFQGNSAPDKSGLPSDRFSAERTGGSVSTLTIQRTQQEDSAVYLCASSLAGDREKLFFGSGTQLSVL.